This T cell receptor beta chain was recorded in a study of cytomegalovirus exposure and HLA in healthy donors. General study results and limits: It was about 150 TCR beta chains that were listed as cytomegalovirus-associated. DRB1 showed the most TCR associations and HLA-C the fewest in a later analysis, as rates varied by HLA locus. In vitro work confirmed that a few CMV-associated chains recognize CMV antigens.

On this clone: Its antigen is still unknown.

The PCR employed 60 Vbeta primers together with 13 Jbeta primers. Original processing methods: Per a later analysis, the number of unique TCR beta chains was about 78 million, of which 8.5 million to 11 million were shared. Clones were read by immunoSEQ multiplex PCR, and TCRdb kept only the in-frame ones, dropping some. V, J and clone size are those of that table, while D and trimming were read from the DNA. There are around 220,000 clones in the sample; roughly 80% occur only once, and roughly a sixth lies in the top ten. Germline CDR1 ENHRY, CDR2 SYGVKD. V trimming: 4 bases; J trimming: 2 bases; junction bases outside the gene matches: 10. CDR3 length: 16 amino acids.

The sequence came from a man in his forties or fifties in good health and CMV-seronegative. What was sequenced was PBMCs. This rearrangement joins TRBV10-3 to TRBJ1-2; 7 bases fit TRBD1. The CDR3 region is CAISARGQQGNYGYTF. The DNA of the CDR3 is TGTGCCATCAGTGCCCGAGGACAACAGGGGAACTATGGCTACACCTTC.